Below are 26 T cell receptor beta chains sequenced from a single sample in a study of shared clonotypes between healthy human individuals. Here immunoSEQ multiplex PCR was the method, and the copy in TCRdb shows in-frame clones only, minus some. This table holds about 2.2 million clones, 93% found once. Positive CCR7 selection of CD45RO-negative cells yielded the naive CD8 cells, and terminally differentiated effector memory CD45RA+ cells were excluded. Sequencing used naive CD8+ T cells from PBMCs. The receptors were gathered from a man aged 18 to 35 in good health. Some clones in this sample may be carry-over from other donors' samples.

The V call is TRBV5-6, the J call TRBJ2-7; D call uncertain. In germline, CDR1 is SGHDT, CDR2 YYEEEE. The V end was cut by 0 bases, the J end by 0 bases, with 13 bases between. The CDR3 is 16 amino acids. CDR3 in DNA: TGTGCCAGCAGCTTGGGGTCTGGATCCGACTCCTACGAGCAGTACTTC. Protein: CASSLGSGSDSYEQYF.

The J gene is TRBJ2-6, the V gene TRBV5-6; D is ambiguous. V gave up 2 bases and J gave up 4 bases, with 13 bases separating them. There are 16 residues in the CDR3. Germline lookup yields CDR1 SGHDT and CDR2 YYEEEE. The CDR3 reads CASSLQYTAGANVLTF. In nucleotides, the CDR3 is TGTGCCAGCAGCTTACAGTATACCGCCGGGGCCAACGTCCTGACTTTC. The entire variable domain, with the rest obtained from reference TRBV5-6 and TRBJ2-6, is as follows: DAGVTQSPTHLIKTRGQQVTLRCSPKSGHDTVSWYQQALGQGPQFIFQYYEEEERQRGNFPDRFSGHQFPNYSSELNVNALLLGDSALYLCASSLQYTAGANVLTFGAGSRLTVL.

This chain links TRBV28 with TRBJ2-7; no reliable D call. CDR1 and CDR2 from the germline V gene are MDHEN and SYDVKM. This CDR3 has 13 amino acids. V dropped 2 bases and J dropped 4 bases, with 9 bases sitting between them. The CDR3 region is CASSLAVRYEQYF. The DNA of the CDR3 is TGTGCCAGCAGTTTAGCAGTAAGGTACGAGCAGTACTTC.

The chain couples TRBV7-2 to TRBJ2-3; possibly TRBD2 for D (5 bases). Per the germline V gene, CDR1 is SGHTA and CDR2 is FQGNSA. The CDR3 extends over 16 amino acids. V was pared by 6 bases and J by 1 base, with 17 bases between. The DNA of the CDR3 is TGTGCCAGCAGGGCCAGCGGCGACCCCGGCACAGATACGCAGTATTTT. It is translated as CASRASGDPGTDTQYF.

This clone showed up just once. The gene calls are TRBV11-3 and TRBJ2-1; TRBD2 matches 9 bases. This CDR3 region has 16 residues. V shed 5 bases and J 0 bases; nucleotides not matched to a gene: 5. Germline CDR1 reads SGHNT; CDR2 reads YENEEA. CDR3 DNA: TGTGCCAGCAGCCGGGGTAGCGGGAGCTCCTACAATGAGCAGTTCTTC. It is translated as CASSRGSGSSYNEQFF.

The chain is built from TRBV28 and TRBJ1-1; TRBD1 aligns across 8 bases. Trimming took 5 bases from V and 5 from J; bases not matched to a gene: 7. From germline, CDR1 is MDHEN and CDR2 SYDVKM. This CDR3 has 14 residues. Here the CDR3 DNA reads TGTGCCAGCAGTACACACAGGGGGGAAACTGAAGCTTTCTTT. Translation gives CASSTHRGETEAFF.

This clone showed up just a few times. The V and J genes are TRBV4-2 and TRBJ1-2; D unresolved. V was shortened by 1 base and J by 5 bases, with 8 bases between the two germline ends. The V gene's germline CDR1 is LGHNA and CDR2 YNFKEQ. This CDR3 has 13 amino acids. CDR3 residues: CASSQGTVYGYTF. DNA for the CDR3: TGTGCCAGCAGCCAAGGGACCGTATATGGCTACACCTTC.

This clone occurred once. This sequence joins TRBV6-1 and TRBJ2-3, with 7 bases matching TRBD1. V shed 4 bases and J 2 bases; nucleotides not matched to a gene: 6. This CDR3 spans 15 amino acids. Germline V gene lookup returns CDR1 MNHNS and CDR2 SASEGT. Here the CDR3 reads CASSAGTAITDTQYF. The CDR3 bases are TGTGCCAGCAGTGCCGGGACAGCGATCACAGATACGCAGTATTTT.

The rearrangement joins TRBV4-1 to TRBJ2-1; D is ambiguous. Germline loops: CDR1 MGHRA, CDR2 YSYEKL. The CDR3 sequence is 18 residues long. V was shortened by 1 base and J by 2 bases, with 18 bases between the two germline ends. CDR3 residues: CASSQVFSPGGTYNEQFF. The CDR3 coding sequence is TGCGCCAGCAGCCAAGTTTTTAGTCCGGGTGGAACCTACAATGAGCAGTTCTTC.

V and J are TRBV6-1 and TRBJ2-7; no firm D call. V was clipped by 4 bases and J by 4 bases, with 11 bases between them. Germline CDR1 is MNHNS and CDR2 is SASEGT. The CDR3 is made up of 13 amino acids. The CDR3 DNA is TGTGCCAGCAGTGTGCGGAAGCCGTACGAGCAGTACTTC. Translation gives CASSVRKPYEQYF.

The CDR3 sequence is CASSPLRGGGQAFF. DNA for the CDR3: TGTGCCAGCAGTCCCCTGAGAGGAGGAGGCCAAGCTTTCTTT. The chain is built from TRBV6-5 and TRBJ1-1; D unclear. CDR1 MNHEY and CDR2 SVGAGI come from the germline V gene. The V and J ends lost 5 bases and 9 bases respectively, with 19 bases between them. This CDR3 is 14 amino acids long.

For this clone: Other DNA variants within this sample encode the same CDR3. V is TRBV27 and J is TRBJ2-7; D gene uncertain. V lost 6 bases and J lost 1, with 7 bases in between. The CDR3 runs 12 residues. The germline V gene encodes CDR1 MNHEY and CDR2 SMNVEV (reference sequence). CDR3 sequence: CASRDRSYEQYF. The CDR3 DNA sequence: TGTGCCAGCAGGGACCGATCCTACGAGCAGTACTTC.

This rearrangement joins TRBV5-8 to TRBJ1-2; D gene unclear. The CDR3 is 10 residues long. Trimming removed 4 bases from V and 7 bases from J, with 5 bases in between. Germline V gives CDR1 SGHTS, CDR2 YDEGEE. CDR3 bases: TGTGCCAGCAGCCCCATTGGCTACACCTTC. Protein sequence: CASSPIGYTF.

This chain uses TRBV28 with TRBJ2-1; TRBD1 might be the D (5 bases). The CDR3 totals 11 residues. The germline gives CDR1 MDHEN, CDR2 SYDVKM. The germline V and J ends were trimmed by 5 bases and 9 bases, with 8 bases remaining between them. The CDR3 region is CASSQGPEQFF. The CDR3 region has the DNA TGTGCCAGCAGTCAGGGTCCTGAGCAGTTCTTC.

The chain has TRBV9 and TRBJ1-5; no clear D gene. Trimming removed 4 bases at V and 3 bases at J, with 8 bases between. The CDR3 extends over 13 amino acids. In germline, CDR1 is SGDLS, CDR2 YYNGEE. The CDR3, as DNA: TGTGCCAGCAGCCCCACCCCCAATCAGCCCCAGCATTTT. As protein: CASSPTPNQPQHF.

This chain uses TRBV27 with TRBJ1-1; perhaps TRBD1 as D (5 bases). The CDR3 runs to 12 residues. The germline gives CDR1 MNHEY, CDR2 SMNVEV (reference sequence). V was shortened by 6 bases and J by 8 bases, with 13 bases between the two germline ends. CDR3 coding DNA: TGTGCCAGCAGCCTTCAGGGAAGGGAAGCTTTCTTT. Residues: CASSLQGREAFF.

The chain recombines TRBV28 with TRBJ2-7; D might be TRBD2 (5 bases). CDR1 and CDR2 from the germline V gene are MDHEN and SYDVKM. The ends were cut back, 1 base at V and 7 bases at J, with 17 bases in the middle. The CDR3 consists of 15 residues. The CDR3 sequence is CASSLSGVLIMEQYF. The CDR3 bases are TGTGCCAGCAGTTTATCCGGGGTCCTCATAATGGAGCAGTACTTC.

This clone was found once. CDR3 DNA: TGTGCCAGCAGCGTAAGCGGGGGCGAATCTAACACTGAAGCTTTCTTT. Translated, it gives CASSVSGGESNTEAFF. The chain recombines TRBV9 with TRBJ1-1, with a possible D match to TRBD1 (6 bases). The CDR3 sequence is 16 residues long. V dropped 1 base and J dropped 2 bases, with 15 bases sitting between them. CDR1 and CDR2 (germline): SGDLS, YYNGEE.

Remarks on this clone: At the DNA level, this CDR3 is encoded by other sequences in the same sample as well. The V call is TRBV27, the J call TRBJ2-7; D ambiguous. Trimming left V 0 bases short and J 3 bases short, with 9 bases between. The CDR3 runs to 14 residues. Germline lookup yields CDR1 MNHEY and CDR2 SMNVEV (reference sequence). The CDR3: CASSLSISSYEQYF. The CDR3 coding sequence is TGTGCCAGCAGTTTATCGATAAGCAGCTACGAGCAGTACTTC.

This rearrangement joins TRBV4-1 to TRBJ2-2; tentatively, D is TRBD1 (5 bases). Germline values: CDR1 MGHRA, CDR2 YSYEKL. This CDR3 region has 15 residues. V lost 3 bases and J 0 bases, leaving 8 bases between the germline ends. CDR3 region: CASSQTATNTGELFF. CDR3 DNA: TGCGCCAGCAGCCAGACAGCTACGAACACCGGGGAGCTGTTTTTT.

Comments on this clone: The same CDR3 can be traced to other DNA sequences in this sample. The chain links TRBV19 to TRBJ2-7; 9 nucleotides agree with TRBD1. V was pared by 1 base and J by 4 bases, with 5 bases of the junction left unmatched. Per germline, CDR1 LNHDA and CDR2 SQIVND (reference sequence). CDR3 length equals 15 residues. This CDR3 reads CASSIVGTGIYEQYF. CDR3 DNA sequence: TGTGCCAGTAGTATAGTCGGGACAGGGATATACGAGCAGTACTTC.

A word on this clone: The identical CDR3 is also encoded by other nucleotide sequences in the sample. The chain uses TRBV9 and TRBJ2-1, with TRBD2 as a possible D gene (5 bases). CDR3 length equals 12 residues. CDR1 is SGDLS, CDR2 YYNGEE, per germline. Deletions cut 0 bases from V and 10 bases from J, with 8 bases between. The DNA of the CDR3 is TGTGCCAGCAGCGTAGTGCCGGGGGAGCAGTTCTTC. Translation: CASSVVPGEQFF.

This clone has only a few counts. The V and J genes are TRBV19 and TRBJ1-1; D not certain. From germline, CDR1 is LNHDA and CDR2 SQIVND (reference sequence). The CDR3 is 14 amino acids. Trimming removed 7 bases from V and 0 bases from J, with 12 bases in between. The CDR3 region has the DNA TGTGCCAGTATTCACCTTACGATGAACACTGAAGCTTTCTTT. This translates into CASIHLTMNTEAFF. The full variable domain, rest sourced from reference TRBV19 and TRBJ1-1, is DGGITQSPKYLFRKEGQNVTLSCEQNLNHDAMYWYRQDPGQGLRLIYYSQIVNDFQKGDIAEGYSVSREKKESFPLTVTSAQKNPTAFYLCASIHLTMNTEAFFGQGTRLTVV.

Remarks on this clone: Other DNA variants within this sample encode the same CDR3. V and J are TRBV29-1 and TRBJ2-7, with D possibly TRBD1 on 6 matching bases. From germline, CDR1 is SQVTM and CDR2 ANQGSEA. This CDR3 has 10 residues. Trimming removed 4 bases at V and 6 bases at J, with 7 bases between. CDR3 nucleotides: TGCAGCGTTGCAGGGGTCGAGCAGTACTTC. Protein: CSVAGVEQYF.

V is TRBV7-3 and J is TRBJ1-1; D is ambiguous. V dropped 1 base and J dropped 1 base, with 13 bases sitting between them. Germline assignment: CDR1 SGHTA and CDR2 FQGTGA. The CDR3 sequence is 16 residues long. CDR3 nucleotide sequence: TGTGCCAGCAGCTTAAAATTGGTTACAGCGAACACTGAAGCTTTCTTT. Amino acids: CASSLKLVTANTEAFF.

This rearrangement joins TRBV11-2 to TRBJ2-7, with TRBD2 matching over 12 bases. This CDR3 spans 16 amino acids. Trimming removed 4 bases from V and 6 bases from J; junction bases left unmatched: 10. The germline gives CDR1 SGHAT, CDR2 FQNNGV. The chain's CDR3 is CASSSGLAGTLGEQYF. CDR3 bases: TGTGCCAGCAGCTCGGGACTAGCGGGCACCCTAGGCGAGCAGTACTTC. Full variable domain (remainder filled in from reference TRBV11-2 and TRBJ2-7): EAGVAQSPRYKIIEKRQSVAFWCNPISGHATLYWYQQILGQGPKLLIQFQNNGVVDDSQLPKDRFSAERLKGVDSTLKIQPAKLEDSAVYLCASSSGLAGTLGEQYFGPGTRLTVT.